What follows describes a single TCR beta chain. One base away lies a much larger clone, so this may be a sequencing read error. The sorted Tregs were CD4+CD25+CD127-/low cells. Germline V CDR1 and CDR2: KGHSH, LQKENI. This CDR3 has 12 residues. Full-length variable regions came from constant-region reverse primers plus semi-nested Nested Universal Primer A PCR. TCRdb used MiXCR to reprocess the 5' RACE reads, holding one entry per CDR3 protein. This sample yields more than 9,000 distinct CDR3 sequences, of which 17% are seen a single time; 3.8% belongs to the top ten. The clonotype comes from a female donor with breast cancer. Sequenced material: Tregs sorted from a lymph node. The V gene is TRBV18, the J gene TRBJ2-2; maybe TRBD2 (5 bases). CDR3 nucleotides: TGTGCCAGCTCACCAGGTGCCGGGGAGCTGCTTTTT. Protein sequence: CASSPGAGELLF.